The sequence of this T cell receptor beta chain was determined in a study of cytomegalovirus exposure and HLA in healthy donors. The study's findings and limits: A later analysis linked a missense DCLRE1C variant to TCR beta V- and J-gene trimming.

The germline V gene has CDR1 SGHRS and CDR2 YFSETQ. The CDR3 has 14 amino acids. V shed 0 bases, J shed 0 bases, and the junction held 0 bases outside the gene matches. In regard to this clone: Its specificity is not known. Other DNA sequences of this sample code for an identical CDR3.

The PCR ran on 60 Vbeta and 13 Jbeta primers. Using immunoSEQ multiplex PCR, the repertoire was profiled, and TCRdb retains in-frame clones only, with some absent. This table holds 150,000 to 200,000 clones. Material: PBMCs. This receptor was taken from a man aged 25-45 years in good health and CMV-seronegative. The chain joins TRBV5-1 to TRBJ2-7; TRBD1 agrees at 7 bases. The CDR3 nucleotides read TGCGCCAGCAGCTTGGGACAGGGCTCCTACGAGCAGTACTTC. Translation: CASSLGQGSYEQYF.